This T cell receptor (beta chain) was identified during a study of PD-1 blockade in classical Hodgkin lymphoma. General study findings and limits: Individuals initiating nivolumab under 1 year after ASCT were excluded. Compared with healthy donors, newly diagnosed patients reportedly showed lower baseline TCR diversity.

The assay was immunoSEQ multiplex PCR, and TCRdb's table has in-frame clones only and misses some. This sample has 25,000 to 35,000 clones, with around three quarters found just once. All trial patients relapsed after autologous stem cell transplantation. About this clone itself: As yet, its antigen is unknown.

The CDR3 loop spans 14 amino acids. The V gene's germline CDR1 is MNHNS and CDR2 SASEGT. V lost 3 bases and J lost 5, with 12 bases in between. This sequence joins TRBV6-1 and TRBJ2-3; D is possibly TRBD2 (5 bases). The receptor comes from a human donor with classical Hodgkin lymphoma. Sequenced here: peripheral blood mononuclear cells (PBMCs), sampled before the second cycle of nivolumab. CDR3 sequence: CASSEYKEGDTQYF. The CDR3 DNA reads as TGTGCCAGCAGTGAGTACAAAGAGGGAGATACGCAGTATTTT.